The sequence of this TCR beta chain was determined in a study of Ad26.COV2.S vaccination and SARS-CoV-2 variants (dated by TCRdb to the early 2020s). Context from the whole study: Vaccine-arm donors were drawn from COV1001, a multicentre, randomized, double-blind, placebo-controlled phase I-IIa trial of Ad26.COV2.S in healthy adults. Blinding of investigators to trial group allocation was maintained during experiments and outcome assessment. The specificity and breadth of SARS-CoV-2-reactive T cell receptors after Ad26.COV2.S vaccination were assessed by TCRbeta repertoire sequencing. Participants in the trial were split at random into five groups of five each, receiving low-dose or high-dose Ad26.COV2.S once or twice, or else placebo on both occasions. The TCR-sequenced set comprised around 30 samples: about 19 Ad26.COV2.S vaccine recipients, 5 placebo recipients and 8 SARS-CoV-2 convalescent individuals. Ad26.COV2.S was administered intramuscularly at 5 x 10^10 or 1 x 10^11 viral particles, either as a single shot or as two shots given 56 days apart.

Points the paper makes about the study in general: After vaccination, substantial breadth of spike-specific CD8+ and CD4+ T cell responses was reported. The study was not powered to compare responses between vaccine doses or regimens. The authors noted that total T cell responses may have been underestimated by the TCR breadth and depth analyses. Ad26.COV2.S recipients had higher spike-specific TCR breadth than placebo recipients (P = 0.0014). Vaccine and placebo recipients had similar non-spike TCR breadth, a finding consistent with the vaccine containing only spike.

The CDR3 goes from the cysteine to the phenylalanine over 15 residues. Only the CDR3 region is kept as DNA, spanning 45 bases read in frame from base 1. V is shortened by 5 bases, J by 0 bases, and the region joining them spans 10 bases. Based on the germline V gene, the CDR1 and CDR2 sequences are MNHEY and SVGAGI. The treatment or condition label for this specimen denotes: some 20 received Ad26.COV2.S at low or high dose, single or two shots; 5 received placebo; per-sample allocation not given. Repertoires of vaccine and placebo recipients were sequenced from samples collected on day 63 after the first injection. Between 29 July and 7 August 2020, Cohort 1b enrolled 20 to 30 adults aged 18-55 years at one site in Boston, USA. Ad26.COV2.S was a replication-incompetent adenovirus type 26 vector expressing a prefusion-stabilized SARS-CoV-2 spike protein from the original Wuhan strain. TCRbeta CDR3 regions were sequenced with the immunoSEQ Assay. After extraction, genomic DNA underwent amplification by bias-controlled multiplex PCR, followed by high-throughput sequencing. The paper's data handling went like this. Collapsing and filtering of sequences were performed to quantify the absolute abundance of each unique TCRbeta CDR3 region. T cell fraction was estimated by normalizing TCRbeta template counts to usable DNA, which was measured by amplifying reference genes present in all nucleated cells. Repertoire TCRs were annotated as SARS-CoV-2-specific by exact matching of V gene, CDR3 amino acid sequence and J gene to a known reactive TCR set. MIRA supplied the reference SARS-CoV-2 TCR set, which was filtered for enrichment in COVID-19-positive ImmuneCODE repertoires so that public or cross-reactive TCRs were removed. Based on the MIRA antigens, annotated TCRs were further analysed at the level of specific ORF or position within ORF. Breadth was defined as the number of annotated unique rearrangements divided by the total number of unique productive rearrangements, and depth was defined as the summed frequency of the annotated unique rearrangements. TCR breadth was compared between groups using two-sided Wilcoxon rank-sum tests. The immuneACCESS repertoire file appears here via TCRdb, limited to in-frame rearrangements. These files lack a portion of the clones; in checked studies, under half of the deficit traces to unresolved V genes, and the cause of the others is not known. D and trimming were read from the DNA, whereas the V and J calls and clone size are those reported in that table. The sample includes fewer than 900,000 clones, with more than 70% observed a single time. The ten largest clones capture about 1.5% of the sample.

As regards this clone: Its antigen remains unidentified. No per-base quality is available; no much larger clone lies one base away.

Sequenced material: peripheral blood, taken in a trial of Ad26.COV2.S vaccine versus placebo. The sequence derives from a person between 18 and 65 years old who received the Ad26.COV2.S COVID-19 vaccine or a placebo. This chain joins TRBV6-5 to TRBJ1-4, with TRBD1 perhaps the D gene, on 5 matching bases. The sequenced DNA: TGTGCCAGCAGTCGGGACTCCTCAACTAATGAAAAACTGTTTTTT. This yields the protein CASSRDSSTNEKLFF.